One and the same sample provided the 25 T cell receptor beta chains below, sequenced in a study of spatial heterogeneity in lung cancer. Using its own MiXCR run on the 5' RACE reads, TCRdb lists one record per CDR3 protein. This sample carries around 47,000 distinct CDR3 sequences, less than 9.5% of them seen once, and the ten largest clones take less than 45%. Described time point: blood at routine non-recurrence follow-up after resection. TCRs were sequenced from unsorted whole RNA of tumor, nontumor lung or PBMC. This material consisted of PBMCs, taken at follow-up. The receptors shown here come from a female donor with early-stage non-small cell lung cancer.

V and J are TRBV30 and TRBJ2-7; D is uncertain. The germline V and J ends were trimmed by 1 base and 0 bases, with 10 bases remaining between them. In germline, CDR1 is GTSNPN, CDR2 SVGIG (reference sequence). CDR3 length: 14 amino acids. CDR3 nucleotides: TGTGCCTGGAGTGGGCTAACCTTCTCCTACGAGCAGTACTTC. This sequence encodes CAWSGLTFSYEQYF. The whole variable domain, remainder taken from reference TRBV30 and TRBJ2-7, is SQTIHQWPATLVQPVGSPLSLECTVEGTSNPNLYWYRQAAGRGLQLLFYSVGIGQISSEVPQNLSASRPQDRQFILSSKKLLLSDSGFYLCAWSGLTFSYEQYFGPGTRLTVT.

The V call is TRBV14, the J call TRBJ1-6; TRBD1 aligns across 9 bases. The V gene's germline CDR1 is SGHDN and CDR2 FVKESK. With V trimmed by 5 bases and J by 12 bases, 5 bases remained unmatched. The CDR3 is 13 residues long. CDR3 nucleotides: TGTGCCAGCAGCGGACAGGGGCTCGAACCCCTCCACTTT. It codes for CASSGQGLEPLHF. The whole variable domain, remainder taken from reference TRBV14 and TRBJ1-6, is EAGVTQFPSHSVIEKGQTVTLRCDPISGHDNLYWYRRVMGKEIKFLLHFVKESKQDESGMPNNRFLAERTGGTYSTLKVQPAELEDSGVYFCASSGQGLEPLHFGNGTRLTVT.

J is TRBJ1-2 and V is TRBV7-2, with no clear D. This CDR3 is built from 13 residues. V was pared by 2 bases and J by 9 bases, with 13 bases between. CDR1 and CDR2 (germline): SGHTA, FQGNSA. CDR3 amino acids: CASSLSGEGSYTF. CDR3 coding DNA: TGTGCCAGCAGCTTATCAGGAGAGGGCAGCTACACCTTC.

This clonotype occurred a few times. The chain recombines TRBV13 with TRBJ2-7, with 8 positions matching TRBD2. The V segment lost 1 base and the J segment 5 bases; nucleotides outside the gene matches: 13. The CDR3 totals 17 residues. The germline V gene has CDR1 PRHDT and CDR2 FYEKMQ (reference sequence). CDR3 sequence reads: CASSLEDSRGDENEQYF. DNA of the CDR3: TGTGCCAGCAGCTTAGAGGACTCGCGGGGGGATGAAAACGAGCAGTACTTC.

This clonotype was found once. This chain connects TRBV20-1 to TRBJ2-7; TRBD1 might be the D (6 bases). The CDR3 length is 15 residues. Per the germline V gene, CDR1 is DFQATT and CDR2 is SNEGSKA (reference sequence). V was shortened by 3 bases and J by 7 bases, with 22 bases between the two germline ends. Here the CDR3 reads CSARDTGTQSKEQYF. The CDR3 DNA reads as TGCAGTGCTAGGGACACCGGGACACAGTCCAAAGAGCAGTACTTC.

The chain is built from TRBV20-1 and TRBJ1-4, with D maybe TRBD1 (5 bases). This CDR3 contains 14 residues. V dropped 0 bases and J dropped 12 bases, with 17 bases sitting between them. Germline V gene lookup returns CDR1 DFQATT and CDR2 SNEGSKA (reference sequence). Here the CDR3 DNA reads TGCAGTGCTAGAGATCATGGAGGCCCCAGGGAACTGTTTTTT. Its protein product is CSARDHGGPRELFF.

The chain recombines TRBV18 with TRBJ2-1, with D perhaps matching TRBD1 (6 bases). The CDR3 consists of 15 residues. CDR1 and CDR2 (germline): KGHSH, LQKENI. Trimming pared 1 base from V and 9 bases from J, leaving 16 bases between. The CDR3 DNA follows: TGTGCCAGCTCACCACAGATAAGACAGGACCCTGAGCAGTTCTTC. Encoded protein: CASSPQIRQDPEQFF.

This clonotype has at least ten counts. The chain uses TRBV3-1 and TRBJ1-2; D not certain. The length of the CDR3 is 14 residues. Trimming took 2 bases from V and 6 from J, leaving 13 bases between them. CDR1 is LGHDT, CDR2 YNNKEL, per germline (reference sequence). The CDR3 region has the DNA TGTGCCAGCAGCCAATCGGCCCCCTCGGATGGCTACACCTTC. This codes for CASSQSAPSDGYTF.

This clonotype came up many times. The chain links TRBV29-1 to TRBJ1-2, with 7 bases lining up with TRBD1. The CDR3 has 14 amino acids. Germline assignment: CDR1 SQVTM and CDR2 ANQGSEA. V was clipped by 7 bases and J by 2 bases; unmatched bases: 10. For the CDR3, the DNA is TGCAGCGCCGAAGGCCGGGACAGCAACTATGGCTACACCTTC. Translated: CSAEGRDSNYGYTF.

V and J are TRBV19 and TRBJ2-5; 9 positions match TRBD2. V was clipped by 2 bases and J by 0 bases; unmatched bases: 10. CDR3 length: 18 residues. From germline, CDR1 is LNHDA and CDR2 SQIVND (reference sequence). The CDR3 loop reads CASSIRQRGATYQETQYF. DNA for the CDR3: TGTGCCAGTAGTATACGCCAGCGGGGGGCTACGTACCAAGAGACCCAGTACTTC.

This clonotype has only a few counts. This rearrangement joins TRBV5-4 to TRBJ2-7; D call uncertain. This CDR3 is 12 amino acids long. Per germline, CDR1 SGHNT and CDR2 YYREEE (reference sequence). Trimming left V 1 base short and J 2 bases short, with 4 bases between. Here the CDR3 reads CASSLTAYEQYF. The CDR3 region has the DNA TGTGCCAGCAGCTTGACAGCCTACGAGCAGTACTTC.

In this sample, this clonotype turned up many times. This rearrangement joins TRBV3-1 to TRBJ2-1, with TRBD1 as a possible D gene (6 bases). The CDR3 sequence is 15 residues long. V lost 2 bases, J lost 10 bases, and 18 bases lay in between. Germline V gives CDR1 LGHDT, CDR2 YNNKEL (reference sequence). CDR3 nucleotides: TGTGCCAGCAGCCAACTCCCGGGGACACTTGGCGAGCAGTTCTTC. Its protein is CASSQLPGTLGEQFF.

This clonotype was seen many times. This chain uses TRBV28 with TRBJ1-5, with a tentative D call TRBD1 (5 bases). Germline V gene data show CDR1 as MDHEN and CDR2 as SYDVKM. V was trimmed by 5 bases and J by 4 bases, leaving 6 bases between them. The CDR3 is 12 residues long. The CDR3 DNA is TGTGCCAGCAGTGGGGGGAATCAGCCCCAGCATTTT. Its protein product is CASSGGNQPQHF.

This clonotype was recorded a few times. The chain links TRBV12-3 or TRBV12-4 to TRBJ1-4, with D possibly matching TRBD1 (6 bases). V gave up 1 base and J gave up 0 bases, with 9 bases separating them. The CDR3 contains 16 residues. DNA of the CDR3: TGTGCCAGCAGTTTAGACAGGGAGGCAACTAATGAAAAACTGTTTTTT. Its protein product is CASSLDREATNEKLFF.

The sample holds many counts of this clonotype. V usage is TRBV11-2 and J usage is TRBJ2-5, with a tentative D call TRBD1 (6 bases). With 3 bases removed from V and 5 bases from J, the gap between germline ends came to 16 bases. Germline V gene sequence: CDR1 SGHAT, CDR2 FQNNGV. This CDR3 has 15 residues. The CDR3 DNA is TGTGCCAGCAGCTTTTCGACAGGCGTTGGGGAGACCCAGTACTTC. The encoded protein is CASSFSTGVGETQYF.

The table lists this clonotype with many counts. J is TRBJ1-1 and V is TRBV7-9, with D maybe TRBD1 (6 bases). CDR1 and CDR2 from the germline V gene are SEHNR and FQNEAQ (reference sequence). V was clipped by 1 base and J by 1 base, with 10 bases between them. The CDR3 covers 15 residues. CDR3 sequence reads: CASSLVLGGNTEAFF. CDR3 DNA: TGTGCCAGCAGCTTAGTTTTAGGGGGGAACACTGAAGCTTTCTTT.

This clonotype was counted ten times or more. V is TRBV6-1 and J is TRBJ1-1; D unclear. Germline V CDR1 and CDR2: MNHNS, SASEGT. The CDR3 length is 13 residues. V was clipped by 3 bases and J by 5 bases, with 10 bases between them. CDR3 nucleotide sequence: TGTGCCAGCAGTGAGTTGTATAGGACTGAAGCTTTCTTT. Encoded protein: CASSELYRTEAFF.

This clonotype showed up many times. The chain couples TRBV4-3 to TRBJ1-4, with TRBD1 matching 7 bases. Germline V gene data show CDR1 as LGHNA and CDR2 as YSLEER. V shed 0 bases, J shed 6 bases, and the junction held 1 base outside the gene matches. The CDR3 contains 14 residues. CDR3: CASSQEGQHEKLFF. CDR3 nucleotides: TGCGCCAGCAGCCAAGAGGGACAGCATGAAAAACTGTTTTTT.

This clonotype showed up many times. The chain employs TRBV6-2 or TRBV6-3 and TRBJ1-1; D ambiguous. The CDR3 extends over 14 amino acids. CDR1 and CDR2 (germline): MNHEY, SVGEGT. Trimming took off 7 bases at V and 5 bases at J, with 17 bases between the two ends. This CDR3 is CASTETAGRTEAFF. The DNA of the CDR3 is TGTGCCAGCACTGAGACGGCAGGCAGGACTGAAGCTTTCTTT.

The V and J genes are TRBV5-1 and TRBJ2-2; D is perhaps TRBD1 (6 bases). There are 14 residues in the CDR3. CDR1 SGHRS and CDR2 YFSETQ come from the germline V gene. Between the trimmed V and J ends, which lost 4 bases and 1 base, there was a span of 8 bases. The CDR3 sequence is CASSTGQNTGELFF. CDR3 sequence (DNA): TGCGCCAGCAGCACGGGACAGAACACCGGGGAGCTGTTTTTT.

A word on this clonotype: A read error may explain this, as a much larger clone is one base away. The V call is TRBV5-1, the J call TRBJ2-2, with D possibly matching TRBD2 (5 bases). Per germline, CDR1 SGHRS and CDR2 YFSETQ. V lost 0 bases to trimming and J lost 5 bases, with 20 bases between them. This CDR3 comprises 18 residues. The CDR3, as DNA: TGCGCCAGCAGCTTGGACCCGACAAGGGCCGGGGATACCGGGGAGCTGTTTTTT. It is translated as CASSLDPTRAGDTGELFF.

This clonotype was seen many times. This rearrangement joins TRBV5-8 to TRBJ2-6; D is possibly TRBD1 (5 bases). The CDR3 is 18 residues long. CDR1 is SGHTS, CDR2 YDEGEE, per germline. Trimming left V 4 bases short and J 0 bases short, with 17 bases between. This CDR3 is CASSREGVVYSGANVLTF. The CDR3, as DNA: TGTGCCAGCAGCCGCGAAGGGGTTGTCTACTCTGGGGCCAACGTCCTGACTTTC. Based on the CDR3 plus reference TRBV5-8 and TRBJ2-6, the full variable domain is EAGVTQSPTHLIKTRGQQATLRCSPISGHTSVYWYQQALGLGLQFLLWYDEGEERNRGNFPPRFSGRQFPNYSSELNVNALELEDSALYLCASSREGVVYSGANVLTFGAGSRLTVL.

This clonotype was seen more than once but under ten times. This sequence joins TRBV14 and TRBJ1-1; tentatively, D is TRBD1 (5 bases). V was trimmed by 4 bases and J by 8 bases, leaving 14 bases between them. Germline V lookup: CDR1 SGHDN, CDR2 FVKESK. The CDR3 sequence is 13 residues long. The CDR3 loop is CASSLHLEGEAFF. The DNA of the CDR3 is TGTGCCAGCAGCCTACACCTGGAGGGGGAAGCTTTCTTT.

This clonotype has ten or more counts. V gene TRBV7-3 combines with J gene TRBJ2-2; D possibly corresponds to TRBD1 (5 bases). Trimming took off 1 base at V and 5 bases at J, with 14 bases between the two ends. This CDR3 is built from 16 residues. Germline V lookup: CDR1 SGHTA, CDR2 FQGTGA. CDR3 DNA: TGTGCCAGCAGCTTAAATGGCGCAGGGAATACCGGGGAGCTGTTTTTT. This codes for CASSLNGAGNTGELFF.

In its sample, this clonotype was seen many times. The chain is built from TRBV7-2 and TRBJ1-5, with no clear D. Germline values: CDR1 SGHTA, CDR2 FQGNSA. The CDR3 contains 13 residues. V was clipped by 1 base and J by 9 bases, with 10 bases between them. Written as DNA, the CDR3 is TGTGCCAGCAGCTTAGGTTTCGTGGGGCCCCAGCATTTT. It yields the protein CASSLGFVGPQHF.